This T cell receptor (beta chain) is drawn from a study of shared clonotypes between healthy human individuals. With respect to this clone: Its antigen is undetermined.

Findings and caveats of the study: The diversity represented, both genetic and in exposure history, was limited by few donors. Clonotypes not shared had lower generation probabilities than those common to all four donors.

Researchers ran the assay at a deep level. Using immunoSEQ multiplex PCR, the repertoire was profiled, and TCRdb retains in-frame clones only, with some absent. The data show approximately 640,000 clones, about two thirds seen once. Trimming took 3 bases from V and 7 from J, leaving 7 bases between them. CDR3 length: 12 amino acids. The germline CDR1 and CDR2 sequences are KGHSH and LQKENI. This sequence joins TRBV18 and TRBJ2-1; D remains unclear. The source of this sequence is a young woman in good health. Sequenced material: memory CD4+ T cells sorted from blood. Subset specified: CD45RA-negative fraction. This CDR3 is CASSPTGNEQFF. The CDR3 region has the DNA TGTGCCAGCTCACCGACTGGGAATGAGCAGTTCTTC.